Listed below are T cell receptor beta chains from one sample, sequenced in a study of shared clonotypes between healthy human individuals. The repertoire was sequenced with immunoSEQ multiplex PCR; TCRdb's copy has only in-frame clones and lacks some. The sample lists about 2.4 million clones; 93% were seen once. Source material: naive CD4+ T cells from PBMCs. These receptor sequences come from a man aged 18 to 29 in good health. Some clones in this sample may be carry-over from other donors' samples. The CDR3 runs from the conserved cysteine through the conserved F or W. Each record gives: V gene, J gene, clone size, D gene, CDR3 DNA, CDR3 protein. D genes are given only for firm matches. Size tells how often a clone was seen (once, few, many) or the class of an expanded clone, and some rows leave it out.

v_call: TRBV30
j_call: TRBJ2-7
clone_size: once
d_call: TRBD1
cdr3_nt: TGTGCCGGACGACAGGGGGCGTACGAGCAGTACTTC
cdr3_aa: CAGRQGAYEQYF

v_call: TRBV28
j_call: TRBJ2-1
clone_size: -
d_call: -
cdr3_nt: TGTGCCAGCATGTTTATATCCGGCGTGTACAATGAGCAGTTCTTC
cdr3_aa: CASMFISGVYNEQFF

v_call: TRBV4-3
j_call: TRBJ2-2
clone_size: -
d_call: TRBD1
cdr3_nt: TGCGCCAGCAGCCTAAGACAGGGTGGGACCGGGGAGCTGTTTTTT
cdr3_aa: CASSLRQGGTGELFF

v_call: TRBV21-1
j_call: TRBJ2-1
clone_size: -
d_call: -
cdr3_nt: TGTGCCAGCAGCAAAGGGGGACTAGCCTACAATGAGCAGTTCTTC
cdr3_aa: CASSKGGLAYNEQFF

v_call: TRBV11-2
j_call: TRBJ2-3
clone_size: few
d_call: -
cdr3_nt: TGTGCCAGCAGCTTCAGCACAGATACGCAGTATTTT
cdr3_aa: CASSFSTDTQYF

v_call: TRBV10-3
j_call: TRBJ1-5
clone_size: few
d_call: TRBD1
cdr3_nt: TGTGCCATCAGTGGTATTCAGGGGGATCAGCCCCAGCATTTT
cdr3_aa: CAISGIQGDQPQHF

v_call: TRBV16
j_call: TRBJ1-1
clone_size: -
d_call: -
cdr3_nt: TGTGCCAGCAGCCTAAATCTCGGAACCAGGGGCACTGAAGCTTTCTTT
cdr3_aa: CASSLNLGTRGTEAFF

v_call: TRBV4-2
j_call: TRBJ2-7
clone_size: -
d_call: TRBD2
cdr3_nt: TGTGCCAGCAGCCAGCCCGGGACTAGGAACGAGCAGTACTTC
cdr3_aa: CASSQPGTRNEQYF

v_call: TRBV11-2
j_call: TRBJ2-1
clone_size: -
d_call: -
cdr3_nt: TGTGCCAGCAGCTTAAGGTGGTGGGGACCTTGGTACCACAATGAGCAGTTCTTC
cdr3_aa: CASSLRWWGPWYHNEQFF

v_call: TRBV27
j_call: TRBJ1-5
clone_size: -
d_call: -
cdr3_nt: TGTGCCAGCAACTCGACGGTGCGGTATAGCAATCAGCCCCAGCATTTT
cdr3_aa: CASNSTVRYSNQPQHF

v_call: TRBV5-1
j_call: TRBJ2-7
clone_size: -
d_call: -
cdr3_nt: TGCGCCAGCAGCTTGGGGAGCGCGACCGGGACACAAGTCTTC
cdr3_aa: CASSLGSATGTQVF

v_call: TRBV19
j_call: TRBJ2-3
clone_size: -
d_call: -
cdr3_nt: TGTGCCAGTAGTATCCGCAGGGGCACAGATACGCAGTATTTT
cdr3_aa: CASSIRRGTDTQYF

v_call: TRBV27
j_call: TRBJ2-2
clone_size: -
d_call: -
cdr3_nt: TGTGCCACTAGGAGGGGGCGAAACACCGGGGAGCTGTTTTTT
cdr3_aa: CATRRGRNTGELFF

v_call: TRBV7-2
j_call: TRBJ1-3
clone_size: -
d_call: TRBD1
cdr3_nt: TGTGCCAGCAGCTTAGCCCCAGGGGGTGCTGGAAACACCATATATTTT
cdr3_aa: CASSLAPGGAGNTIYF

v_call: TRBV9
j_call: TRBJ2-2
clone_size: -
d_call: -
cdr3_nt: TGTGCCAGCAGCGTAGGGGGGCGGAGCTCGAACACCGGGGAGCTGTTTTTT
cdr3_aa: CASSVGGRSSNTGELFF

v_call: TRBV6-5
j_call: TRBJ1-2
clone_size: -
d_call: TRBD1
cdr3_nt: TGTGCCAGCACCAGGGGGACAGGGGGTTATGGCTACACCTTC
cdr3_aa: CASTRGTGGYGYTF

v_call: TRBV6-4
j_call: TRBJ1-1
clone_size: -
d_call: TRBD1
cdr3_nt: TGTGCCAGCAGTGACTCGGGGGGACAGGGGAGGACTGAAGCTTTCTTT
cdr3_aa: CASSDSGGQGRTEAFF

v_call: TRBV2
j_call: TRBJ2-7
clone_size: -
d_call: TRBD2
cdr3_nt: TGTGCCAGCAGCAGACTAGCGGAGGGATACGAGCAGTACTTC
cdr3_aa: CASSRLAEGYEQYF

v_call: TRBV29-1
j_call: TRBJ1-4
clone_size: -
d_call: -
cdr3_nt: TGCAGCGCCGCGGTAGGCACTAATGAAAAACTGTTTTTT
cdr3_aa: CSAAVGTNEKLFF

v_call: TRBV15
j_call: TRBJ1-4
clone_size: -
d_call: -
cdr3_nt: TGTGCCACCAGCGGACGACTCGGACTTGGAGGGGAAAAACTGTTTTTT
cdr3_aa: CATSGRLGLGGEKLFF

v_call: TRBV6-1
j_call: TRBJ2-6
clone_size: -
d_call: -
cdr3_nt: TGTGCCAGCAGTGGGGGAGGAGGTGGCTCTGGGGCCAACGTCCTGACTTTC
cdr3_aa: CASSGGGGGSGANVLTF

v_call: TRBV5-5
j_call: TRBJ2-1
clone_size: -
d_call: TRBD2
cdr3_nt: TGTGCCAGCAGTAAAGGACTAGCGGGAGGGAATGAGCAGTTCTTC
cdr3_aa: CASSKGLAGGNEQFF

v_call: TRBV6-5
j_call: TRBJ2-4
clone_size: -
d_call: TRBD2
cdr3_nt: TGTGCCAGCAGTCAGCGGGGGGTGGCCAAAAACATTCAGTACTTC
cdr3_aa: CASSQRGVAKNIQYF

v_call: TRBV19
j_call: TRBJ2-1
clone_size: -
d_call: -
cdr3_nt: TGTGCCAGTAGTATAGTGGGTTTGGAGGACGGCCCGTTCTATGAGCAGTTCTTC
cdr3_aa: CASSIVGLEDGPFYEQFF

v_call: TRBV5-4
j_call: TRBJ2-1
clone_size: -
d_call: -
cdr3_nt: TGTGCCAGCAGGACCCGGGACTCCTACAATGAGCAGTTCTTC
cdr3_aa: CASRTRDSYNEQFF

v_call: TRBV29-1
j_call: TRBJ1-1
clone_size: -
d_call: -
cdr3_nt: TGCAGCGTTGAAGGCTGGGTCACTGAAGCTTTCTTT
cdr3_aa: CSVEGWVTEAFF

v_call: TRBV5-1
j_call: TRBJ1-1
clone_size: -
d_call: -
cdr3_nt: TGCGCCAGCAGCTTGGTGCCGCAGAACATGAACACTGAAGCTTTCTTT
cdr3_aa: CASSLVPQNMNTEAFF

v_call: TRBV6-6
j_call: TRBJ2-7
clone_size: -
d_call: TRBD2
cdr3_nt: TGTGCCAGCAGTAAGAGGGTAGCGGGAGACGAGCAGTACTTC
cdr3_aa: CASSKRVAGDEQYF

v_call: TRBV19
j_call: TRBJ1-3
clone_size: -
d_call: TRBD1
cdr3_nt: TGTGCCAGTAGTACACGGGGACAGGGGTACGGAAACACCATATATTTT
cdr3_aa: CASSTRGQGYGNTIYF

v_call: TRBV5-1
j_call: TRBJ2-2
clone_size: -
d_call: TRBD1
cdr3_nt: TGCGCCAGCAGCTTGGTGGGGACAGTGAACCGCGGGGAGCTGTTTTTT
cdr3_aa: CASSLVGTVNRGELFF

v_call: TRBV7-2
j_call: TRBJ1-1
clone_size: -
d_call: -
cdr3_nt: TGTGCCAGCAGCCCTAAAAGGGATGACAGGGAAGCTTTCTTT
cdr3_aa: CASSPKRDDREAFF

v_call: TRBV2
j_call: TRBJ2-7
clone_size: -
d_call: TRBD2
cdr3_nt: TGTGCCAGCAGTGTGGGTAGCGGGAGAGGGTACGAGCAGTACTTC
cdr3_aa: CASSVGSGRGYEQYF

v_call: TRBV28
j_call: TRBJ2-5
clone_size: once
d_call: -
cdr3_nt: TGTGCCAGCAGTGACCTGTGGGTCCAAGAGACCCAGTACTTC
cdr3_aa: CASSDLWVQETQYF

v_call: TRBV27
j_call: TRBJ2-2
clone_size: -
d_call: TRBD2
cdr3_nt: TGTGCCAGCAGTCTCCTTGGACTAGCGGGGGGTAGCGCCGGGGAGCTGTTTTTT
cdr3_aa: CASSLLGLAGGSAGELFF

v_call: TRBV5-1
j_call: TRBJ2-5
clone_size: -
d_call: -
cdr3_nt: TGCGCCAGCAGCTTGGACAGGGCAAAGACCCAGTACTTC
cdr3_aa: CASSLDRAKTQYF

v_call: TRBV10-3
j_call: TRBJ2-7
clone_size: few
d_call: TRBD2
cdr3_nt: TGTGCCATCAGTGTGGGACTAGCTCTGTACTTC
cdr3_aa: CAISVGLALYF

v_call: TRBV5-1
j_call: TRBJ2-3
clone_size: -
d_call: TRBD2
cdr3_nt: TGCGCCAGCAGCATTCTAGCGGGAGGACTCACAGATACGCAGTATTTT
cdr3_aa: CASSILAGGLTDTQYF

v_call: TRBV7-3
j_call: TRBJ2-2
clone_size: -
d_call: TRBD1
cdr3_nt: TGTGCCAGCAGCCCCCCGGGACAGGGCCCCACCGGGGAGCTGTTTTTT
cdr3_aa: CASSPPGQGPTGELFF